Each of the 32 T cell receptor beta chains below was sequenced from the same sample in a study of blood T cells in healthy people across ages. Next came a second PCR, run for about 6 to 12 cycles, which used a sample-barcoded 5' primer along with a J-beta primer mix. TCRdb re-analysed the 5' RACE reads in MiXCR, keeping a single row per CDR3 protein. The table includes approximately 1,700,000 distinct CDR3 sequences, around 40% detected once. The sample taken for sequencing was blood. Receptor source: a human donor in good health.

The J gene is TRBJ1-1, the V gene TRBV4-2; possibly TRBD1 for D (5 bases). The CDR3 contains 13 residues. V was clipped by 6 bases and J by 1 base, with 9 bases between them. The V gene's germline CDR1 is LGHNA and CDR2 YNFKEQ. CDR3 sequence reads: CASRPQGNTEAFF. CDR3 nucleotides: TGTGCCAGCAGGCCCCAGGGGAACACTGAAGCTTTCTTT.

This clonotype was observed once. V usage is TRBV9 and J usage is TRBJ2-3; 9 positions match TRBD2. Germline V CDR1 and CDR2: SGDLS, YYNGEE. The junction had 10 bases not matched to a gene; V was cut back by 0 bases and J by 5 bases. The CDR3 covers 17 residues. CDR3 protein: CASSVEGGGADGDTQYF. As DNA, the CDR3 is TGTGCCAGCAGCGTAGAGGGCGGGGGGGCCGATGGAGATACGCAGTATTTT.

This clonotype was seen a few times. V gene TRBV20-1 combines with J gene TRBJ2-1; 9 nucleotides agree with TRBD1. Germline V gene data show CDR1 as DFQATT and CDR2 as SNEGSKA (reference sequence). CDR3 length: 16 amino acids. J gave up 4 bases and V 0 bases, and 7 bases lay outside the gene matches. CDR3 bases: TGCAGTGCTAGAGATGGAACAGGGGGCTTGTACAATGAGCAGTTCTTC. It encodes CSARDGTGGLYNEQFF.

This clonotype turned up a few times. The J gene is TRBJ2-7, the V gene TRBV7-3, with no clear D. The length of the CDR3 is 11 residues. With 11 bases removed from V and 2 bases from J, the gap between germline ends came to 10 bases. Germline loops: CDR1 SGHTA, CDR2 FQGTGA. CDR3 nucleotides: TGTGCCGAACCTTGGACCTACGAGCAGTACTTC. Its protein product is CAEPWTYEQYF.

This clonotype was observed a few times. V gene TRBV2 combines with J gene TRBJ1-2; D is perhaps TRBD1 (6 bases). V was pared by 5 bases and J by 6 bases, with 13 bases between. Germline values: CDR1 SNHLY, CDR2 FYNNEI. The CDR3 extends over 13 amino acids. The CDR3 sequence is CASSLFRDNGYTF. The CDR3 coding sequence is TGTGCCAGCAGTTTATTCCGGGACAATGGCTACACCTTC.

This clonotype showed up just a few times. This chain joins TRBV25-1 and TRBJ2-5; D is undetermined. Trimming pared 2 bases from V and 3 bases from J, leaving 10 bases between. The CDR3 is made up of 14 amino acids. Per germline, CDR1 MGHDK and CDR2 SYGVNS. The CDR3 here is CASSETDREETQYF. The CDR3 bases are TGTGCCAGCAGTGAAACAGATAGGGAAGAGACCCAGTACTTC.

The chain is built from TRBV10-3 and TRBJ2-3; D gene unclear. Germline lookup yields CDR1 ENHRY and CDR2 SYGVKD. The V and J ends lost 7 bases and 2 bases respectively, with 10 bases between them. The CDR3 spans 13 residues. In nucleotides, the CDR3 is TGTGCCATCAACGAACTCTACACAGATACGCAGTATTTT. Encoded protein: CAINELYTDTQYF.

The genes are TRBV12-3 or TRBV12-4 and TRBJ2-3; tentative D call: TRBD2 (6 bases). Trimming removed 3 bases at V and 4 bases at J, with 20 bases between. The CDR3 length is 17 residues. The CDR3 is CASSFAGTRVRPDTQYF. CDR3 DNA sequence: TGTGCCAGCAGTTTCGCGGGAACAAGGGTGAGACCAGATACGCAGTATTTT.

CDR3 sequence (DNA): TGCGCCAGCAGCCCGGGCCAAGACGCTTACAATGAGCAGTTCTTC. Translation gives CASSPGQDAYNEQFF. The chain is built from TRBV4-1 and TRBJ2-1; D is ambiguous. This CDR3 spans 15 amino acids. Germline CDR1 is MGHRA and CDR2 is YSYEKL. Trimming removed 4 bases at V and 4 bases at J, with 14 bases between.

This clonotype was counted only a few times. V gene TRBV29-1 combines with J gene TRBJ2-5; no definite D call. The CDR3 extends over 12 amino acids. V was trimmed by 4 bases and J by 5 bases, leaving 11 bases between them. CDR1 is SQVTM, CDR2 ANQGSEA, per germline. The CDR3 reads CSVGPNSETQYF. The CDR3 nucleotides read TGCAGCGTTGGCCCAAACAGTGAGACCCAGTACTTC. Full variable domain (outside the CDR3, taken from reference TRBV29-1 and TRBJ2-5): SAVISQKPSRDICQRGTSLTIQCQVDSQVTMMFWYRQQPGQSLTLIATANQGSEATYESGFVIDKFPISRPNLTFSTLTVSNMSPEDSSIYLCSVGPNSETQYFGPGTRLLVL.

The chain uses TRBV6-5 and TRBJ2-1, with a possible D match to TRBD2 (7 bases). This CDR3 is built from 17 residues. Trimming removed 2 bases at V and 6 bases at J, with 20 bases between. Germline lookup yields CDR1 MNHEY and CDR2 SVGAGI. The CDR3: CASSYPSQGGFGNEQFF. The DNA of the CDR3 is TGTGCCAGCAGTTACCCGTCACAGGGAGGGTTCGGCAATGAGCAGTTCTTC.

This clonotype was seen a few times. The V gene is TRBV2, the J gene TRBJ1-5, with TRBD1 matching 9 bases. This CDR3 contains 15 residues. V lost 6 bases, J lost 2 bases, and 5 bases stayed unmatched. Germline V gives CDR1 SNHLY, CDR2 FYNNEI. The CDR3 loop is CASSGTGIRNQPQHF. The CDR3, as DNA: TGTGCCAGCAGCGGGACAGGGATTCGCAATCAGCCCCAGCATTTT.

The J gene is TRBJ2-1, the V gene TRBV7-3, with D tentatively TRBD1 or TRBD2 (6 bases each). Deletions cut 6 bases from V and 9 bases from J, with 21 bases between. CDR1 and CDR2 from the germline V gene are SGHTA and FQGTGA. The CDR3 loop spans 15 amino acids. This CDR3 reads CASSPLRREGGEQFF. The CDR3, as DNA: TGTGCCAGCAGTCCGCTCCGCAGAGAGGGGGGTGAGCAGTTCTTC.

This rearrangement joins TRBV9 to TRBJ1-4, with TRBD1 as a possible D gene (5 bases). Germline V gene lookup returns CDR1 SGDLS and CDR2 YYNGEE. V lost 4 bases and J 5 bases, leaving 15 bases between the germline ends. CDR3 length: 15 residues. The CDR3 DNA reads TGTGCCAGCAGCATGTCGGGACCGCCGAATGAAAAACTGTTTTTT. Protein product: CASSMSGPPNEKLFF.

This clonotype was seen more than once but under ten times. The rearrangement joins TRBV7-2 to TRBJ1-2, with 9 nucleotides matching TRBD1. Germline V gives CDR1 SGHTA, CDR2 FQGNSA. The CDR3 runs 16 residues. Trimming cost V 2 bases and J 4 bases; bases outside gene matches: 8. CDR3 nucleotide sequence: TGTGCCAGCAGCTTAACAGGGGGCGCACACCCCTATGGCTACACCTTC. It encodes CASSLTGGAHPYGYTF. Combining the CDR3 with reference TRBV7-2 and TRBJ1-2 gives the whole variable domain GAGVSQSPSNKVTEKGKDVELRCDPISGHTALYWYRQSLGQGLEFLIYFQGNSAPDKSGLPSDRFSAERTGGSVSTLTIQRTQQEDSAVYLCASSLTGGAHPYGYTFGSGTRLTVV.

In this sample, this clonotype turned up many times. This chain joins TRBV7-2 and TRBJ2-5; D gene ambiguous. The germline gives CDR1 SGHTA, CDR2 FQGNSA. V lost 1 base to trimming and J lost 5 bases, with 11 bases between them. The CDR3 totals 14 residues. CDR3 coding DNA: TGTGCCAGCAGCTTAGATCCAGGCCAGGAGACCCAGTACTTC. It encodes CASSLDPGQETQYF.

This rearrangement joins TRBV7-9 to TRBJ2-3; D may correspond to TRBD1 or TRBD2 (6 bases each). The V end was cut by 5 bases, the J end by 5 bases, with 17 bases between. CDR1 is SEHNR and CDR2 is FQNEAQ in the germline V gene (reference sequence). CDR3 size: 15 residues. CDR3 amino acids: CASSHHLGGKDTQYF. CDR3 coding DNA: TGTGCCAGCAGCCATCACTTAGGGGGGAAAGATACGCAGTATTTT.

This chain uses TRBV6-5 with TRBJ1-2, with unresolved D. V lost 1 base and J lost 3, with 12 bases in between. Germline loops: CDR1 MNHEY, CDR2 SVGAGI. The CDR3 consists of 15 residues. The CDR3 spells CASSYFDDFDYGYTF. For the CDR3, the DNA is TGTGCCAGCAGTTACTTTGACGATTTCGACTATGGCTACACCTTC.

This clonotype appeared a few times. The chain has TRBV6-6 and TRBJ2-3; 10 bases map to TRBD2. CDR1 MNHNY and CDR2 SVGAGI come from the germline V gene (reference sequence). The length of the CDR3 is 15 residues. With V trimmed by 10 bases and J by 2 bases, 9 bases remained unmatched. The CDR3 loop reads CATTGTSENTDTQYF. The CDR3, as DNA: TGTGCCACTACTGGGACTAGCGAAAACACAGATACGCAGTATTTT.

This clonotype appeared a few times. This chain joins TRBV7-9 and TRBJ2-1; 7 nucleotides line up with TRBD2. CDR1 is SEHNR and CDR2 is FQNEAQ in the germline V gene (reference sequence). The junction had 17 bases not matched to a gene; V was cut back by 1 base and J by 8 bases. The CDR3 loop spans 18 amino acids. Written as DNA, the CDR3 is TGTGCCAGCAGCTTAGTACGTGGCGGGGGACCAACCGGTGATGAGCAGTTCTTC. It is translated as CASSLVRGGGPTGDEQFF.

The sample holds many counts of this clonotype. The CDR3 bases are TGTGCCAGCAGTTTTAGGGGGGCTGGAAATCGGGCCAAAAACATTCAGTACTTC. Translation: CASSFRGAGNRAKNIQYF. The rearrangement uses TRBV12-3 or TRBV12-4 and TRBJ2-4; D may match TRBD1 or TRBD2 (6 bases each). The CDR3 runs 18 residues. The V end was cut by 3 bases, the J end by 1 base, with 19 bases between.

The gene calls are TRBV15 and TRBJ2-1, with a weak D call TRBD1 (6 bases). Looked up from germline, CDR1 is LNHNV and CDR2 is YYDKDF (reference sequence). Trimming pared 6 bases from V and 8 bases from J, leaving 26 bases between. This CDR3 has 17 amino acids. DNA for the CDR3: TGTGCCACCAGGCCGTCTTACAACAGGGAAAGTTTCGATGAGCAGTTCTTC. This gives the protein CATRPSYNRESFDEQFF.

This clonotype was detected only a few times. The rearrangement links TRBV6-5 to TRBJ1-2; possibly TRBD1 for D (6 bases). Looked up from germline, CDR1 is MNHEY and CDR2 is SVGAGI. Trimming pared 11 bases from V and 2 bases from J, leaving 12 bases between. The CDR3 consists of 12 residues. CDR3 DNA sequence: TGTGCCGGAAGTGGACAGAACTATGGCTACACCTTC. Translated, it gives CAGSGQNYGYTF.

The chain recombines TRBV29-1 with TRBJ2-1; D may be TRBD2 (5 bases). TRBJ2-7 matches the DNA end more closely, so the J call is doubtful. The CDR3 spans 13 residues. Germline CDR1 reads SQVTM; CDR2 reads ANQGSEA. The CDR3 loop reads CSVDRGLYNEQYF. CDR3 sequence (DNA): TGCAGCGTTGATAGAGGACTGTACAATGAGCAGTACTTC.

The chain couples TRBV4-2 to TRBJ1-3; a weak D match, TRBD1 (6 bases). Germline CDR1 LGHNA, CDR2 YNFKEQ. The CDR3 is 16 residues long. Trimming took off 5 bases at V and 0 bases at J, with 14 bases between the two ends. CDR3 in DNA: TGTGCCAGCAGCACAGGGCTCAGCGACTCTGGAAACACCATATATTTT. The encoded protein is CASSTGLSDSGNTIYF.

This clonotype has more than one count but fewer than ten. The rearrangement uses TRBV29-1 and TRBJ2-1; unclear D gene. The CDR3 has 11 residues. V lost 3 bases to trimming and J lost 8 bases, with 8 bases between them. The germline V gene encodes CDR1 SQVTM and CDR2 ANQGSEA. CDR3 in amino acids: CSVDEGYEQFF. For the CDR3, the DNA is TGCAGCGTTGATGAAGGGTATGAGCAGTTCTTC.

This sequence joins TRBV5-1 and TRBJ1-1, with D unclear. V was pared by 0 bases and J by 0 bases, with 9 bases between. The CDR3 consists of 15 residues. In germline, CDR1 is SGHRS, CDR2 YFSETQ. The CDR3 DNA follows: TGCGCCAGCAGCTTGGGTTCAGAGATGAACACTGAAGCTTTCTTT. It encodes CASSLGSEMNTEAFF.

The J gene is TRBJ1-1, the V gene TRBV7-3; maybe TRBD1 (5 bases). CDR1 and CDR2 (germline): SGHTA, FQGTGA. Trimming pared 1 base from V and 4 bases from J, leaving 13 bases between. The CDR3 is 15 amino acids. The CDR3 sequence is CASSLNGAGSTEAFF. CDR3 DNA sequence: TGTGCCAGCAGCTTAAACGGTGCAGGGAGCACTGAAGCTTTCTTT.

The chain's CDR3 is CASSYELSADTQYF. The CDR3 bases are TGTGCCAGCAGTTATGAGCTATCCGCGGATACGCAGTATTTT. The chain couples TRBV6-2 or TRBV6-3 to TRBJ2-3; no definite D call. The CDR3 covers 14 residues. Germline CDR1 reads MNHEY; CDR2 reads SVGEGT. V was pared by 3 bases and J by 6 bases, with 13 bases between.

The sample holds a few counts of this clonotype. DNA for the CDR3: TGTGCCAGCAGTTTGGTCTACACGGCAAAATACAATGAGCAGTTCTTC. It translates to CASSLVYTAKYNEQFF. The V gene is TRBV28, the J gene TRBJ2-1; D is unresolved. CDR1 is MDHEN, CDR2 SYDVKM, per germline. Trimming took off 3 bases at V and 4 bases at J, with 16 bases between the two ends. The CDR3 runs 16 residues.

This clonotype was observed a few times. J is TRBJ1-2 and V is TRBV7-8, with TRBD1 as a possible D gene (5 bases). The ends were cut back, 3 bases at V and 6 bases at J, with 11 bases in the middle. From germline, CDR1 is SGHVS and CDR2 FQNEAQ. The CDR3 spans 13 residues. The CDR3 nucleotides are TGTGCCAGCAGCTTGCCCGGGGCCAATGGCTACACCTTC. Protein: CASSLPGANGYTF.

The chain uses TRBV10-2 and TRBJ2-3, with D unclear. CDR1 is WSHSY, CDR2 SAAADI, per germline. V dropped 7 bases and J dropped 0 bases, with 11 bases sitting between them. The CDR3 loop spans 14 amino acids. The CDR3 here is CASTEIYSTDTQYF. CDR3 nucleotides: TGCGCCAGCACGGAAATCTATAGCACAGATACGCAGTATTTT.